What follows are 22 T cell receptor beta chains derived from one specimen sequenced in a study of a mutant IDH1 vaccine in newly diagnosed glioma. TCRdb's copy holds only in-frame clones and misses some; the assay was immunoSEQ multiplex PCR. Of tens of thousands of clones detected, approximately 84% appear once; the ten largest clones hold approximately 4.6%. Time point of the sample: week 47, end of study. Doses of 300 ug of mutant IDH1 20-mer peptide were given with topical imiquimod. Their specific antigens are unknown. The specimen was PBMCs, collected from a glioma patient whose treatment included an IDH1 peptide vaccine. The receptors stem from a woman in her thirties with glioma. Some clones in this sample may be carry-over from other donors' samples.

The V and J genes are TRBV12-5 and TRBJ2-1; a possible D gene is TRBD2 (5 bases). The CDR3 consists of 14 residues. Germline V gene lookup returns CDR1 LGHNT and CDR2 FRNRAP. The V end lost 7 bases, the J end lost 7 bases, and 17 bases lay between the germline ends. CDR3 nucleotide sequence: TGTGCTAGTGCCCCGAGGGAGAGCGAAAATGAGCAGTTCTTC. Amino acids: CASAPRESENEQFF.

The CDR3 loop reads CASSIAVSPQETQYF. The CDR3 DNA is TGTGCCAGTAGTATTGCGGTTTCCCCCCAAGAGACCCAGTACTTC. The rearrangement uses TRBV19 and TRBJ2-5; D call uncertain. The germline CDR1 and CDR2 sequences are LNHDA and SQIVND (reference sequence). Trimming pared 3 bases from V and 1 base from J, leaving 12 bases between. This CDR3 has 15 amino acids.

The chain uses TRBV5-4 and TRBJ1-5; D not resolved. The CDR3 length is 13 residues. V shed 0 bases and J shed 5 bases, with 6 bases lying between them. Germline-derived CDR1 and CDR2 are SGHNT and YYREEE (reference sequence). CDR3 DNA sequence: TGTGCCAGCAGCTTGGGGGTCGATCAGCCCCAGCATTTT. The encoded protein is CASSLGVDQPQHF.

This chain connects TRBV5-1 to TRBJ2-3, with 8 nucleotides matching TRBD2. Germline V gene sequence: CDR1 SGHRS, CDR2 YFSETQ. CDR3 size: 16 residues. V gave up 3 bases and J gave up 5 bases; unmatched junction bases: 11. The CDR3 DNA reads as TGCGCCAGCAGCTCAGGCCCGGGACTAGTACTAGATACGCAGTATTTT. Translating gives CASSSGPGLVLDTQYF.

The rearrangement uses TRBV5-4 and TRBJ2-7; TRBD2 matches 8 bases. The CDR3 runs to 14 residues. Germline loops: CDR1 SGHNT, CDR2 YYREEE (reference sequence). V lost 0 bases, J lost 4 bases, and 3 bases stayed unmatched. This CDR3 reads CASSLDASGYEQYF. The CDR3 DNA reads as TGTGCCAGCAGCTTGGATGCTAGCGGGTACGAGCAGTACTTC.

The chain recombines TRBV9 with TRBJ1-4; no clear D. The germline CDR1 and CDR2 sequences are SGDLS and YYNGEE. The CDR3 runs to 14 residues. Deletions cut 4 bases from V and 4 bases from J, with 11 bases between. CDR3 sequence reads: CASSPVQDNEKLFF. CDR3 sequence (DNA): TGTGCCAGCAGCCCCGTGCAGGATAATGAAAAACTGTTTTTT.

This chain connects TRBV19 to TRBJ2-3; TRBD1 might be the D (6 bases). V dropped 2 bases and J dropped 2 bases, with 14 bases sitting between them. The CDR3 consists of 16 residues. Germline lookup yields CDR1 LNHDA and CDR2 SQIVND (reference sequence). The DNA of the CDR3 is TGTGCCAGTAGTATAATACAGGGTAAATCCACAGATACGCAGTATTTT. It translates to CASSIIQGKSTDTQYF.

The J gene is TRBJ1-2, the V gene TRBV6-1, with 7 bases aligning to TRBD1. V was pared by 1 base and J by 3 bases, with 5 bases of the junction left unmatched. Germline V gene data show CDR1 as MNHNS and CDR2 as SASEGT. This CDR3 is built from 15 residues. The CDR3 DNA follows: TGTGCCAGCAGTGAAGAGGGGGCAGGGGACTATGGCTACACCTTC. Its translation: CASSEEGAGDYGYTF.

The gene calls are TRBV7-9 and TRBJ1-2; possibly TRBD1 for D (6 bases). V was trimmed by 5 bases and J by 3 bases, leaving 28 bases between them. The CDR3 runs 19 residues. Looked up from germline, CDR1 is SEHNR and CDR2 is FQNEAQ (reference sequence). The CDR3 here is CASSPTGRDGEGGHYGYTF. CDR3 in DNA: TGTGCCAGCAGCCCTACTGGGAGGGACGGAGAAGGGGGACACTATGGCTACACCTTC. Full variable domain (outside the CDR3, taken from reference TRBV7-9 and TRBJ1-2): DTGVSQNPRHKITKRGQNVTFRCDPISEHNRLYWYRQTLGQGPEFLTYFQNEAQLEKSRLLSDRFSAERPKGSFSTLEIQRTEQGDSAMYLCASSPTGRDGEGGHYGYTFGSGTRLTVV.

V gene TRBV19 combines with J gene TRBJ2-4, with 8 bases fitting TRBD2. This CDR3 is 21 amino acids long. Germline lookup yields CDR1 LNHDA and CDR2 SQIVND (reference sequence). V was pared by 6 bases and J by 6 bases, with 28 bases of the junction left unmatched. CDR3 DNA: TGTGCCAGTAGGATACCGGGACAAAGACTAGCGCCAGCTAATGAGGGAAACATTCAGTACTTC. This gives the protein CASRIPGQRLAPANEGNIQYF. Filled out from reference TRBV19 and TRBJ2-4, the complete variable domain reads DGGITQSPKYLFRKEGQNVTLSCEQNLNHDAMYWYRQDPGQGLRLIYYSQIVNDFQKGDIAEGYSVSREKKESFPLTVTSAQKNPTAFYLCASRIPGQRLAPANEGNIQYFGAGTRLSVL.

The rearrangement uses TRBV6-1 and TRBJ2-5, with a tentative D call TRBD1 (6 bases). V was clipped by 4 bases and J by 5 bases, with 8 bases between them. The CDR3 length is 12 residues. Germline V lookup: CDR1 MNHNS, CDR2 SASEGT. CDR3 nucleotide sequence: TGTGCCAGCAGTGTGGGGGCGGAGACCCAGTACTTC. Translation gives CASSVGAETQYF.

This chain links TRBV6-6 with TRBJ2-7; 9 nucleotides line up with TRBD2. From germline, CDR1 is MNHNY and CDR2 SVGAGI (reference sequence). J gave up 2 bases and V 7 bases, and 6 bases lay outside the gene matches. The CDR3 totals 14 residues. DNA of the CDR3: TGTGCCAGCACCTACTTAGCGGGAGCCTACGAGCAGTACTTC. Protein sequence: CASTYLAGAYEQYF.

Only one count was recorded for this clone. V and J are TRBV10-3 and TRBJ2-2; D remains ambiguous. Germline V gene data show CDR1 as ENHRY and CDR2 as SYGVKD. This CDR3 comprises 14 residues. Between the trimmed V and J ends, which lost 10 bases and 0 bases, there was a span of 12 bases. Here the CDR3 reads CATLGEANTGELFF. Here the CDR3 DNA reads TGTGCCACCTTGGGTGAGGCGAACACCGGGGAGCTGTTTTTT.

This rearrangement joins TRBV30 to TRBJ2-2; D is undetermined. Trimming removed 2 bases from V and 0 bases from J, with 4 bases in between. CDR1 and CDR2 from the germline V gene are GTSNPN and SVGIG (reference sequence). CDR3 length: 13 amino acids. This CDR3 is CAWSPPNTGELFF. The CDR3 DNA sequence: TGTGCCTGGAGTCCTCCGAACACCGGGGAGCTGTTTTTT. The full variable domain, rest sourced from reference TRBV30 and TRBJ2-2, is SQTIHQWPATLVQPVGSPLSLECTVEGTSNPNLYWYRQAAGRGLQLLFYSVGIGQISSEVPQNLSASRPQDRQFILSSKKLLLSDSGFYLCAWSPPNTGELFFGEGSRLTVL.

The rearrangement uses TRBV27 and TRBJ2-5; tentatively, D is TRBD1 (7 bases). Trimming removed 5 bases from V and 1 base from J, with 17 bases in between. The CDR3 runs 16 residues. Germline V gene sequence: CDR1 MNHEY, CDR2 SMNVEV (reference sequence). The CDR3 region is CASSTTTQGGQETQYF. Written as DNA, the CDR3 is TGTGCCAGCAGTACCACCACTCAGGGGGGCCAAGAGACCCAGTACTTC.

The rearrangement links TRBV4-1 to TRBJ1-1, with 12 nucleotides matching TRBD1. Germline CDR1 is MGHRA and CDR2 is YSYEKL. The CDR3 is 16 amino acids. V trimming: 4 bases; J trimming: 3 bases; junction bases outside the gene matches: 6. The CDR3 region has the DNA TGCGCCAGCAGCCTTCCGGGACAGGGGGCGGACACTGAAGCTTTCTTT. It translates to CASSLPGQGADTEAFF.

A single count supports this clone. The chain carries TRBV30 and TRBJ1-2; TRBD1 matches at 8 bases. Germline V gene lookup returns CDR1 GTSNPN and CDR2 SVGIG (reference sequence). The ends lost 5 bases at V and 8 bases at J; junction bases unmatched: 7. This CDR3 spans 12 amino acids. The CDR3 sequence is CAWGQGARGYTF. The CDR3 DNA reads TGTGCCTGGGGGCAGGGGGCGCGAGGCTACACCTTC.

The rearrangement uses TRBV27 and TRBJ1-2; 8 nucleotides match TRBD1. Germline values: CDR1 MNHEY, CDR2 SMNVEV (reference sequence). Trimming removed 6 bases from V and 4 bases from J; junction bases left unmatched: 4. This CDR3 spans 13 amino acids. For the CDR3, the DNA is TGTGCCAGCAGCCTTGACAGGGGCTATGGCTACACCTTC. This encodes CASSLDRGYGYTF.

The chain employs TRBV10-1 and TRBJ1-4, with 8 nucleotides matching TRBD1. The germline V gene encodes CDR1 WNHNN and CDR2 SYGVQD (reference sequence). With V trimmed by 8 bases and J by 4 bases, 6 bases remained unmatched. This CDR3 region has 14 residues. Here the CDR3 reads CASSQGESNEKLFF. The CDR3 coding sequence is TGCGCCAGCTCACAGGGGGAAAGTAATGAAAAACTGTTTTTT.

V usage is TRBV6-6 and J usage is TRBJ2-1, with D uncertain. This CDR3 is built from 13 residues. Germline values: CDR1 MNHNY, CDR2 SVGAGI (reference sequence). With 8 bases removed from V and 1 base from J, the gap between germline ends came to 9 bases. CDR3 region: CASGPRSYNEQFF. The DNA of the CDR3 is TGTGCCAGCGGCCCTCGTTCCTACAATGAGCAGTTCTTC.

This rearrangement joins TRBV25-1 to TRBJ1-2; the D is unclear. The CDR3 runs to 13 residues. The germline V and J ends were trimmed by 3 bases and 8 bases, with 13 bases remaining between them. From germline, CDR1 is MGHDK and CDR2 SYGVNS. CDR3 DNA: TGTGCCAGCAGTGATCTCAGGACCGGCGGCTACACCTTC. It translates to CASSDLRTGGYTF.

The rearrangement uses TRBV9 and TRBJ2-2, with D unclear. This CDR3 has 12 residues. V was pared by 0 bases and J by 6 bases, with 3 bases between. Per the germline V gene, CDR1 is SGDLS and CDR2 is YYNGEE. The CDR3 loop reads CASSVVAGELFF. For the CDR3, the DNA is TGTGCCAGCAGCGTAGTCGCCGGGGAGCTGTTTTTT. Looking up the rest from reference TRBV9 and TRBJ2-2 gives the full variable domain: DSGVTQTPKHLITATGQRVTLRCSPRSGDLSVYWYQQSLDQGLQFLIQYYNGEERAKGNILERFSAQQFPDLHSELNLSSLELGDSALYFCASSVVAGELFFGEGSRLTVL.